The T cell receptor (beta chain) described here comes from a study of shared clonotypes between healthy human individuals (TCRdb year 2020). Regarding the complete study: A couple of women and three men aged 18 to 49 years were included in the cohort. For each donor, CD4 naive and CD4 memory were each run on three plates, CD8 naive on two plates, and CD8 memory on one plate. To estimate repertoire size and how much clonotypes are shared between individuals, the study performed deep sequencing of blood TCR repertoires from about five healthy adults. Libraries were prepared and TCR repertoires were sequenced by different laboratories using diverse techniques, in order to increase sequencing depth and limit assay-specific biases. Between about 0.9 and 10 billion PBMCs per donor were obtained by leukapheresis.

The paper as a whole reports these results and caveats: Even with the large sequencing depth, rarefaction of the sorted-subset datasets indicated that sequencing was incomplete. Larger estimated clonotype richness was generally found for naive subsets than for memory subsets. Only blood was sampled, and tissue TCR repertoires likely differ from those in blood. Clonotypes shared by all four sorted-subset donors showed higher generation probabilities than non-shared clonotypes. Pairwise subsampling led to the expectation that sequencing depth would affect the degree of clonotype sharing among donors. Across four donors, around 5.4% of naive CD4, 3% to 3.5% of naive CD8, roughly 2.3% of memory CD4, and 0.4% to 0.45% of memory CD8 clonotypes were shared. The small number of donors limited the genetic and exposure-history diversity represented.

Using the deep immunoSEQ assay, TCR CDR3 regions were amplified from genomic DNA by multiplex PCR. For each cell subset, the extracted genomic DNA was distributed evenly across all wells of several immunoSEQ 96-well plates, and each plate served as one replicate. For sorted subsets, each replicate PCR was loaded with about 0.2 ug genomic DNA, equivalent to about 30,000 T cell genomes. The purified libraries were quantified using a Qubit 3.0 fluorometer, sized with a Bioanalyzer 2100, and then quantified again using the KAPA Library Quantification kit. Every immunoSEQ 96-well plate was sequenced on a dedicated single-read 150-cycle Illumina NextSeq 550 flow cell. On the study's bioinformatics: Because only junctional sequences without quality scores were contained in the immunoSEQ output, filtering matching that applied to full-length reads could not be performed. Sequences were annotated with PyIR, a Python wrapper for IgBLAST v1.9, using IMGT germline references to assign V/J genes and CDR3. Reads with weak V/J assignments (E-value above 1e-6), missing CDR3, stop codons, out-of-frame junctions, or ambiguous translated residues were removed. A V3J clonotype was defined by an identical inferred V gene, J gene, and CDR3 amino acid sequence. Percentage overlap between repertoires was calculated by dividing the number of shared unique clonotypes by the size of the smaller repertoire. Repertoire richness was assessed with RTK rarefaction, the Chao1 estimator, and Recon v2.1 estimates of unobserved clonotypes. Generation probabilities were computed with OLGA for all TCRbeta clonotypes obtained by the gDNA method from several donors. TCRdb's version of the immuneACCESS table is confined to in-frame rearrangements and falls short of the full clone set. An unresolved V gene accounts for under half of the shortfall where checked; the remainder is of unknown origin. For V, J and clone size, that table is used; D and trimming come from the DNA. The sample table lists about 2,100,000 clones, 85% to 95% of them with a count of one. The ten largest clones capture over 1.5% of the sample.

This clone is a singleton in its sample. No cognate antigen has been identified for it. There are no base qualities to consult, and no much larger clone falls within one base. CD8 naive samples were obtained by positive selection for CCR7 among CD45RO-negative cells, yielding a CD45RA+CCR7+ population from which TemRA cells were excluded. The donors were healthy, HIV-negative adults with no recently reported acute infections or vaccinations. Every donor was a Caucasian adult living in Nashville, Tennessee, USA. Blood was obtained by leukapheresis, after which PBMCs were separated by Ficoll-Histopaque density gradient centrifugation and cryopreserved in liquid nitrogen vapor phase. Analytical flow cytometry was used to check the purity and quantity of every magnetically sorted T cell population. From each sorted fraction, genomic DNA was isolated and quantified by UV absorbance on a Nanodrop 2000c.

The sequence was obtained from a man aged 18 to 35 in good health. Some clones in this sample may be carry-over from other donors' samples. The sequenced material came from naive CD8+ T cells from PBMCs. In the paper's terms, the cell subset or site label means: CD45RA+CCR7+.

The CDR3 corresponds to CASSLGLAGGNYNEQFF. In nucleotide form, the sequence is TGCGCCAGCAGCCTGGGACTAGCGGGAGGAAACTACAATGAGCAGTTCTTC. This chain is built from TRBV5-1 and TRBJ2-1, with TRBD2 matching 15 junction bases. CDR1 and CDR2 (SGHRS, YFSETQ) derive from the germline V gene. There are 17 amino acids in the CDR3, from cysteine to phenylalanine inclusive. Only CDR3 DNA remains: 51 bases, in frame from the first base. Clipping removes 4 bases from V and 3 bases from J, with 5 as the unmatched junction base count. Reference TRBV5-1 and TRBJ2-1 genes cover what lies past the CDR3, so the full variable domain is KAGVTQTPRYLIKTRGQQVTLSCSPISGHRSVSWYQQTPGQGLQFLFEYFSETQRNKGNFPGRFSGRQFSNSRSEMNVSTLELGDSALYLCASSLGLAGGNYNEQFFGPGTRLTVL.